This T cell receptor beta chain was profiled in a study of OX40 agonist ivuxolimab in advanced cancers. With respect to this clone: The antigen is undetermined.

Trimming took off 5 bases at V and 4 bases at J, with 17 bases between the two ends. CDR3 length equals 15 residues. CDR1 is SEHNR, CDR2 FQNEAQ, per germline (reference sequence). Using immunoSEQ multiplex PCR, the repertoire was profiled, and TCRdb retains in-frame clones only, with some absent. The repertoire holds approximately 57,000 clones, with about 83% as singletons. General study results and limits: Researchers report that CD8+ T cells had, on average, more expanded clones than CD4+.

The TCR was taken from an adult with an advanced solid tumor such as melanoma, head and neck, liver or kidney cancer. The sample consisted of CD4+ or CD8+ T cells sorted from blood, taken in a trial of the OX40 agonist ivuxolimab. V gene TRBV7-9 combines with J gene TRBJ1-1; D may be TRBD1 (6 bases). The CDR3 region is CASSLGGARSTEAFF. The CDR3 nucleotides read TGTGCCAGCAGCCTAGGGGGGGCTCGGAGCACTGAAGCTTTCTTT.